This TCR beta chain was retrieved from a study of blood T cell repertoires in COVID-19. Study at large: Samples of COVID-19 (acute and convalescent) were obtained from the United States, Italy and Spain. Nucleic acid was either cDNA or gDNA, and it came from T cells, B-cell-depleted T cells, or PBMCs.

Per the study methods: Estimation of nucleated cell counts was performed using reference gene primer amplification. The repertoire was sequenced with immunoSEQ multiplex PCR; TCRdb's copy has only in-frame clones and lacks some. V and J calls and clone size are those listed in that table; D and trimming were worked out from the DNA. The data contain about 380,000 clones, more than 75% of them singletons. CDR1 SNHLY and CDR2 FYNNEI come from the germline V gene. J gave up 1 base and V 8 bases, and 9 bases lay outside the gene matches. CDR3 length equals 15 residues. This clonotype was sampled from a human donor with acute or convalescent COVID-19. The donor label of this sample is uncertain. The material sequenced was peripheral blood. V and J are TRBV2 and TRBJ2-7; 9 bases are a match to TRBD1. CDR3 sequence (DNA): TGTGCCAGCTCCCCGCGGGGACAGGGATCCTACGAGCAGTACTTC. Protein product: CASSPRGQGSYEQYF.